The 13 T cell receptor beta chains reported below all come from one sample, sequenced in a study of blood T cell repertoires in COVID-19. Repertoires were generated with immunoSEQ multiplex PCR, while TCRdb's copy carries only in-frame clones and drops some. This sample yields just under 150,000 clones, of which 84% are seen a single time; roughly 4.5% belongs to the top ten. The sample consisted of peripheral blood. The receptors were sampled from a human donor in a cohort sampled during active COVID-19.

On this clone: Its ends do not fully match the called genes, so a read error is possible. In nucleotides, the CDR3 is TGTGCCAGCAGCCAAGGGGGGGGACTCGGAGACTTC. This gives the protein CASSQGGGLGDF. The rearrangement uses TRBV3-1 (or the pseudogene TRBV3-2) and TRBJ2-5, with 7 bases matching TRBD2. Germline V gives CDR1 LGHDT, CDR2 YNNKEL (reference sequence). The CDR3 covers 12 residues.

The rearrangement uses TRBV6-6 and TRBJ1-5; D might be TRBD1 (6 bases). V was trimmed by 6 bases and J by 1 base, leaving 13 bases between them. The CDR3 extends over 15 amino acids. Germline-derived CDR1 and CDR2 are MNHNY and SVGAGI (reference sequence). CDR3: CASRYRERSNQPQHF. CDR3 nucleotide sequence: TGTGCCAGCAGGTACAGGGAGAGGAGCAATCAGCCCCAGCATTTT.

The V and J genes are TRBV7-9 and TRBJ2-2; D is perhaps TRBD2 (6 bases). V was pared by 8 bases and J by 1 base, with 17 bases between. The germline gives CDR1 SEHNR, CDR2 FQNEAQ (reference sequence). This CDR3 contains 16 residues. The CDR3 region is CASGLVGGENTGELFF. CDR3 bases: TGTGCCAGCGGCCTTGTGGGGGGTGAGAACACCGGGGAGCTGTTTTTT.

The chain couples TRBV18 to TRBJ2-7; possibly TRBD1 for D (6 bases). The V gene's germline CDR1 is KGHSH and CDR2 LQKENI. Trimming cost V 0 bases and J 6 bases, with 12 bases left between them. This CDR3 has 14 residues. This chain's CDR3 is CASSPPGAGAEQYV. The CDR3 DNA sequence: TGTGCCAGCTCACCACCTGGGGCAGGGGCCGAGCAGTACGTC.

The chain employs TRBV7-8 and TRBJ2-3; D call uncertain. The V and J ends lost 3 bases and 6 bases respectively, with 13 bases between them. Germline V CDR1 and CDR2: SGHVS, FQNEAQ. The CDR3 runs 14 residues. CDR3 region: CASSFRIAQDTQYF. The DNA for the CDR3 is TGTGCCAGCAGCTTCCGGATAGCCCAGGATACGCAGTATTTT. The full variable domain, rest sourced from reference TRBV7-8 and TRBJ2-3, is GAGVSQSPRYKVAKRGQDVALRCDPISGHVSLFWYQQALGQGPEFLTYFQNEAQLDKSGLPSDRFFAERPEGSVSTLKIQRTQQEDSAVYLCASSFRIAQDTQYFGPGTRLTVL.

This chain uses TRBV5-1 with TRBJ2-5; the D gene is possibly TRBD2 (6 bases). Germline assignment: CDR1 SGHRS and CDR2 YFSETQ. CDR3 size: 16 residues. Between the trimmed V and J ends, which lost 1 base and 2 bases, there was a span of 15 bases. DNA of the CDR3: TGCGCCAGCAGCTTGTCTACCGGGGGTCAACAAGAGACCCAGTACTTC. This codes for CASSLSTGGQQETQYF.

The V call is TRBV19, the J call TRBJ1-1; no clear D gene. V was cut by 9 bases and J by 1 base, with 12 bases left in between. The CDR3 sequence is 13 residues long. Germline values: CDR1 LNHDA, CDR2 SQIVND (reference sequence). CDR3 region: CASMVRGNTEAFF. The CDR3, as DNA: TGTGCCAGCATGGTACGGGGGAACACTGAAGCTTTCTTT.

The chain uses TRBV10-3 and TRBJ1-6; the match to TRBD1 covers 9 bases. Germline CDR1 reads ENHRY; CDR2 reads SYGVKD. The CDR3 is made up of 15 amino acids. Unmatched junction bases numbered 6, after V lost 2 bases and J lost 10 bases. CDR3 nucleotides: TGTGCCATCAGTGAGGACGGACAGGGGCGATCACCCCTCCACTTT. This sequence encodes CAISEDGQGRSPLHF.

Concerning this clone: Mismatch with germline at one junction end may stem from a read error. The rearrangement links TRBV7-7 to TRBJ2-1; 11 bases map to TRBD2. Germline V gene sequence: CDR1 SSHAT, CDR2 FNYEAQ (reference sequence). The CDR3 sequence is 17 residues long. The CDR3 is CASSPGLAGGQGNEQFF. The CDR3 coding sequence is TGTGCTAGCAGCCCAGGGTTAGCGGGGGGGCAAGGGAATGAGCAGTTCTTC.

This chain uses TRBV5-1 with TRBJ2-3; TRBD1 agrees at 12 bases. This CDR3 is 14 amino acids long. After removal of 4 bases from V and 6 bases from J, the junction contained 3 bases not matched to a gene. Germline loops: CDR1 SGHRS, CDR2 YFSETQ. CDR3 bases: TGCGCCAGCAGCATGGGACAGGGGGCCGATACGCAGTATTTT. Its translation: CASSMGQGADTQYF.

The CDR3 loop is CASSLYRGEAFF. CDR3 coding DNA: TGCGCCAGCAGCCTGTACAGGGGTGAAGCTTTCTTT. The V call is TRBV5-1, the J call TRBJ1-1; TRBD1 matches 7 bases. Germline trimming cut 4 bases from V and 7 bases from J; bases unmatched to any gene: 4. Per germline, CDR1 SGHRS and CDR2 YFSETQ. The length of the CDR3 is 12 residues.

This rearrangement joins TRBV6-1 to TRBJ2-7, with 8 bases that match TRBD2. V lost 3 bases and J lost 1; bases outside the gene matches: 2. Germline V gene lookup returns CDR1 MNHNS and CDR2 SASEGT. The CDR3 runs to 14 residues. The CDR3 is CASSDQRESYEQYV. DNA of the CDR3: TGTGCCAGCAGTGATCAGCGGGAGTCCTACGAGCAGTACGTC.

The rearrangement joins TRBV19 to TRBJ1-1; TRBD1 aligns across 8 bases. The CDR3 covers 14 residues. From germline, CDR1 is LNHDA and CDR2 SQIVND (reference sequence). Trimming at V came to 7 bases and at J to 3 bases, leaving 7 bases not matched to a gene. The CDR3 region is CASNYRGSYTEAFF. The CDR3 DNA follows: TGTGCCAGTAATTACAGGGGGAGTTACACTGAAGCTTTCTTT.